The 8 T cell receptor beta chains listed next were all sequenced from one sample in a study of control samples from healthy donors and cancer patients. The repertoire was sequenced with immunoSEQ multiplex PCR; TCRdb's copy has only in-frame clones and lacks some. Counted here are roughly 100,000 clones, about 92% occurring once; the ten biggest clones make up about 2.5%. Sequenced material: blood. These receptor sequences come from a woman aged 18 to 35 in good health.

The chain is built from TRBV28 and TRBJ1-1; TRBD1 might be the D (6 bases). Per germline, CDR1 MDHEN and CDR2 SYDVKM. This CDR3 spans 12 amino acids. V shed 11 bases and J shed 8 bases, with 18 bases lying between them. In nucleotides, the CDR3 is TGTGCCGTCGGGGGCCGGATGGGGGAAGCTTTCTTT. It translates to CAVGGRMGEAFF.

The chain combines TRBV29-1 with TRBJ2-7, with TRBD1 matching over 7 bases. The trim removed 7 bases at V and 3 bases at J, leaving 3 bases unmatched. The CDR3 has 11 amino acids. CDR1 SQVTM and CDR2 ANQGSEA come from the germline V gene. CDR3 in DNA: TGCAGCGCACGGACAGGCTACGAGCAGTACTTC. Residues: CSARTGYEQYF.

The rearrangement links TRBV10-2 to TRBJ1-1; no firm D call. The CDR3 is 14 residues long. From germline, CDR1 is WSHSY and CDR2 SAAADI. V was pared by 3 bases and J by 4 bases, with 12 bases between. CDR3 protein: CASSDVVIGTEAFF. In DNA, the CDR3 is TGCGCCAGCAGTGATGTGGTAATTGGCACTGAAGCTTTCTTT.

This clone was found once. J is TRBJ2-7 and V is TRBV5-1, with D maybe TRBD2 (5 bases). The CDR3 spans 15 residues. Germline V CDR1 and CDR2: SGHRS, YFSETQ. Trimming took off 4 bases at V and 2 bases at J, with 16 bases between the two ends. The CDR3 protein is CASSPREGYTYEQYF. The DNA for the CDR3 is TGCGCCAGCAGCCCACGAGAGGGCTATACCTACGAGCAGTACTTC.

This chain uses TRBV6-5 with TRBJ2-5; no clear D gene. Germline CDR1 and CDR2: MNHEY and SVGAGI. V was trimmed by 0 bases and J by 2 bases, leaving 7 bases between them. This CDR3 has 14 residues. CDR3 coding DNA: TGTGCCAGCAGTTACTCACGGCAGCAAGAGACCCAGTACTTC. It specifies CASSYSRQQETQYF.

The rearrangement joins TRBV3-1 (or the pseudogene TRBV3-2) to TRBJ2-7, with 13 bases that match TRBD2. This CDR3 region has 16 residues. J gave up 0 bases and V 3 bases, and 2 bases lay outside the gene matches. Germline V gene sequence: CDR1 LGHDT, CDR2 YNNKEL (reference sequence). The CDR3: CASSQGTSGASYEQYF. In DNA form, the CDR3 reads TGTGCCAGCAGCCAGGGGACTAGCGGGGCCTCCTACGAGCAGTACTTC.

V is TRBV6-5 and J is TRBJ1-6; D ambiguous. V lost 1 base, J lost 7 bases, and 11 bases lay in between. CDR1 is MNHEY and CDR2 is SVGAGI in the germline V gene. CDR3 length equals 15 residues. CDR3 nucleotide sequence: TGTGCCAGCAGTTACTTAATCGGCAGGAATTCACCCCTCCACTTT. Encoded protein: CASSYLIGRNSPLHF.

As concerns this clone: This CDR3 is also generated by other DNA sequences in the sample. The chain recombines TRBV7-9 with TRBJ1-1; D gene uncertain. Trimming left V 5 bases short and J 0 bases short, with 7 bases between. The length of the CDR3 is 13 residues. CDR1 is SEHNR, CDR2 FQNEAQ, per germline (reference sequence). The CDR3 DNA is TGTGCCAGCAGCCCGCCGGTGAACACTGAAGCTTTCTTT. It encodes CASSPPVNTEAFF.